The 19 T cell receptor beta chains reported below all come from one sample, sequenced in a study of blood T cell repertoires in COVID-19. The method was immunoSEQ multiplex PCR; TCRdb's version includes in-frame clones alone and lacks a portion of them. The sample consists of fewer than 300,000 clones, 82% of them appearing once. Sequenced material: PBMCs or T cells enriched from blood (not recorded which). Receptor source: a man aged 40-55 years who had been exposed to COVID-19.

The chain is built from TRBV19 and TRBJ2-1; the D gene is possibly TRBD2 (6 bases). This CDR3 is 19 amino acids long. Germline V gives CDR1 LNHDA, CDR2 SQIVND (reference sequence). Trimming stripped 1 base from V and 4 bases from J, with 23 bases between. The CDR3 coding sequence is TGTGCCAGTAGTATAGGCCGGACGGGGACCAGCGGGTTATACAATGAGCAGTTCTTC. Translating it yields CASSIGRTGTSGLYNEQFF.

CDR3 bases: TGTGCCTGGATTAGATTCATGAACACTGAAGCTTTCTTT. Translating it yields CAWIRFMNTEAFF. V gene TRBV30 combines with J gene TRBJ1-1, with D uncertain. CDR3 length: 13 amino acids. Germline V CDR1 and CDR2: GTSNPN, SVGIG (reference sequence). V was shortened by 4 bases and J by 0 bases, with 9 bases between the two germline ends.

The chain links TRBV5-6 to TRBJ2-7, with 7 bases matching TRBD1. CDR1 and CDR2 (germline): SGHDT, YYEEEE. CDR3 length equals 14 residues. Trimming removed 4 bases from V and 0 bases from J; junction bases left unmatched: 4. The CDR3 DNA sequence: TGTGCCAGCAGCCCGACAGGGCTCTCCTACGAGCAGTACTTC. Amino acid sequence: CASSPTGLSYEQYF.

The V gene is TRBV5-1, the J gene TRBJ1-6, with TRBD1 matching 8 bases. From germline, CDR1 is SGHRS and CDR2 YFSETQ. This CDR3 has 15 amino acids. J was trimmed by 9 bases and V by 0 bases; bases with no gene match: 5. CDR3 protein: CASSLGGQGLSPLHF. The CDR3 DNA reads as TGCGCCAGCAGCTTGGGTGGACAGGGACTTTCACCCCTCCACTTT.

The rearrangement joins TRBV27 to TRBJ1-5; D gene unclear. From germline, CDR1 is MNHEY and CDR2 SMNVEV (reference sequence). Trimming stripped 2 bases from V and 0 bases from J, with 14 bases between. This CDR3 spans 17 amino acids. CDR3 in amino acids: CASSLKGAGYSNQPQHF. CDR3 DNA sequence: TGTGCCAGCAGTTTAAAGGGTGCGGGATATAGCAATCAGCCCCAGCATTTT.

This chain connects TRBV24-1 to TRBJ2-1; TRBD2 might be the D (6 bases). CDR3 size: 15 residues. The germline V and J ends were trimmed by 0 bases and 9 bases, with 14 bases remaining between them. From germline, CDR1 is KGHDR and CDR2 SFDVKD. CDR3 region: CATSDLDGSLREQFF. In DNA form, the CDR3 reads TGTGCCACCAGTGATTTGGACGGGAGTCTACGTGAGCAGTTCTTC.

J is TRBJ2-4 and V is TRBV10-3; 7 bases are shared with TRBD1. The germline CDR1 and CDR2 sequences are ENHRY and SYGVKD. The CDR3 spans 21 residues. After removal of 0 bases from V and 0 bases from J, the junction contained 17 bases not matched to a gene. CDR3 region: CAISESRDTQRGQLAKNIQYF. In DNA form, the CDR3 reads TGTGCCATCAGTGAGTCCCGGGACACCCAGAGGGGGCAACTAGCCAAAAACATTCAGTACTTC.

The table lists this clone with many counts. V usage is TRBV9 and J usage is TRBJ2-7; 9 nucleotides agree with TRBD1. Germline V gene sequence: CDR1 SGDLS, CDR2 YYNGEE. Trimming cost V 4 bases and J 1 base; bases outside gene matches: 9. CDR3 length equals 16 residues. The CDR3 DNA follows: TGTGCCAGCAGCCGGGGGACCGGGACAGGGTCCTACGAGCAGTACTTC. Amino acid sequence: CASSRGTGTGSYEQYF.

This sequence joins TRBV7-2 and TRBJ1-1; D remains unclear. V lost 3 bases to trimming and J lost 0 bases, with 5 bases between them. Germline loops: CDR1 SGHTA, CDR2 FQGNSA. This CDR3 has 13 amino acids. The CDR3 nucleotides are TGTGCCAGCAGCTTGAGGATGAACACTGAAGCTTTCTTT. It translates to CASSLRMNTEAFF.

CDR3 DNA: TGTGCCAGCAGCCAGTCGGTTGAAGCTTTCTTT. Its translation: CASSQSVEAFF. The rearrangement uses TRBV14 and TRBJ1-1; D unresolved. Germline values: CDR1 SGHDN, CDR2 FVKESK. V was pared by 3 bases and J by 7 bases, with 6 bases between. There are 11 residues in the CDR3. Drawing the rest from reference TRBV14 and TRBJ1-1, the complete variable domain is EAGVTQFPSHSVIEKGQTVTLRCDPISGHDNLYWYRRVMGKEIKFLLHFVKESKQDESGMPNNRFLAERTGGTYSTLKVQPAELEDSGVYFCASSQSVEAFFGQGTRLTVV.

V and J are TRBV27 and TRBJ2-2, with a possible D match to TRBD2 (7 bases). CDR3 length: 15 residues. Trimming removed 8 bases at V and 1 base at J, with 14 bases between. Germline V gene lookup returns CDR1 MNHEY and CDR2 SMNVEV (reference sequence). Here the CDR3 DNA reads TGTGCCAGCTTCGGGGGGACACGGAACACCGGGGAGCTGTTTTTT. It yields the protein CASFGGTRNTGELFF.

DNA of the CDR3: TGTGCTAGTGGTTTGGTCTCAGGGGCCAATCAGCCCCAGCATTTT. Translation gives CASGLVSGANQPQHF. This chain uses TRBV12-5 with TRBJ1-5, with D maybe TRBD1 (6 bases). V was clipped by 0 bases and J by 3 bases, with 9 bases between them. This CDR3 contains 15 residues. Germline CDR1 reads LGHNT; CDR2 reads FRNRAP.

The rearrangement joins TRBV2 to TRBJ1-4, with TRBD1 identical over 8 bases. Germline assignment: CDR1 SNHLY and CDR2 FYNNEI. J was trimmed by 0 bases and V by 6 bases; bases with no gene match: 6. The CDR3 runs to 16 residues. CDR3 coding DNA: TGTGCCAGCAGATGGGACAGGTTCGCAACTAATGAAAAACTGTTTTTT. Translated, it gives CASRWDRFATNEKLFF.

The chain employs TRBV3-1 (or the pseudogene TRBV3-2) and TRBJ2-1; 10 bases match TRBD2. The germline V gene has CDR1 LGHDT and CDR2 YNNKEL (reference sequence). V dropped 4 bases and J dropped 3; count of bases not matched to a gene: 0. CDR3 size: 14 residues. The CDR3 region is CASSPSGSYNEQFF. The DNA of the CDR3 is TGTGCCAGCAGCCCTAGCGGGAGCTACAATGAGCAGTTCTTC.

The chain is built from TRBV27 and TRBJ1-5, with D perhaps TRBD1 (5 bases). With 11 bases removed from V and 6 bases from J, the gap between germline ends came to 17 bases. From germline, CDR1 is MNHEY and CDR2 SMNVEV (reference sequence). CDR3 length: 13 residues. The CDR3 DNA follows: TGTGCCTCTAAGCCTCAAAGGGGTCAGCCCCAGCATTTT. Translated, it gives CASKPQRGQPQHF.

The V call is TRBV2, the J call TRBJ1-5, with D tentatively TRBD1 (5 bases). The CDR3 runs 14 residues. V was pared by 11 bases and J by 1 base, with 15 bases between. CDR1 and CDR2 from the germline V gene are SNHLY and FYNNEI. DNA of the CDR3: TGTGCCGGAGGGACCGTTGGAAGCAATCAGCCCCAGCATTTT. Translated: CAGGTVGSNQPQHF.

The V call is TRBV2, the J call TRBJ2-1; 8 bases line up with TRBD1. V gave up 7 bases and J gave up 5 bases; unmatched junction bases: 1. The CDR3 is 12 amino acids. CDR1 is SNHLY, CDR2 FYNNEI, per germline. This CDR3 reads CASKDRDNEQFF. For the CDR3, the DNA is TGTGCCAGCAAGGACAGGGACAATGAGCAGTTCTTC. Full variable domain (rest looked up from reference TRBV2 and TRBJ2-1): EPEVTQTPSHQVTQMGQEVILRCVPISNHLYFYWYRQILGQKVEFLVSFYNNEISEKSEIFDDQFSVERPDGSNFTLKIRSTKLEDSAMYFCASKDRDNEQFFGPGTRLTVL.

This chain links TRBV7-2 with TRBJ2-1; D uncertain. This CDR3 comprises 11 residues. The V end lost 5 bases, the J end lost 5 bases, and 4 bases lay between the germline ends. Looked up from germline, CDR1 is SGHTA and CDR2 is FQGNSA. CDR3 region: CASSIDNEQFF. CDR3 nucleotides: TGTGCCAGCAGCATCGACAATGAGCAGTTCTTC.

The chain recombines TRBV9 with TRBJ2-5; 11 nucleotides line up with TRBD2. Germline V gene data show CDR1 as SGDLS and CDR2 as YYNGEE. V was pared by 7 bases and J by 3 bases, with 23 bases of the junction left unmatched. The CDR3 length is 20 residues. The CDR3 protein is CASSPGATGTSGTLKETQYF. Here the CDR3 DNA reads TGTGCCAGCTCACCGGGCGCTACCGGGACTAGCGGCACACTAAAAGAGACCCAGTACTTC.